This T cell receptor (beta chain) was recovered during a study of PD-1 blockade in classical Hodgkin lymphoma. After removal of 5 bases from V and 4 bases from J, the junction contained 11 bases not matched to a gene. CDR3 length: 17 amino acids. CDR1 and CDR2 (germline): PRHDT, FYEKMQ (reference sequence). Sequencing was performed with immunoSEQ multiplex PCR; in TCRdb, only in-frame clones are kept and a portion is missing. The table includes around 21,000 clones, 88% detected once. Time point of the sample: cycle 4 day 1 (C4D1), after 6 weeks of nivolumab. All patients relapsed after autologous stem cell transplantation, and brentuximab vedotin exposure varied. Magnetic negative selection was used to purify CD8+ T cells from thawed PBMCs.

The chain links TRBV13 to TRBJ2-5; 12 bases line up with TRBD2. The sequence was collected from a human donor with classical Hodgkin lymphoma. Sequenced here: CD8+ T cells from blood, sampled before the fourth cycle of nivolumab. The CDR3 DNA reads as TGTGCCAGCAGCGGGCGACTAGCGGGAGATTTCGGAGAGACCCAGTACTTC. It translates to CASSGRLAGDFGETQYF.